Below, 3 T cell receptor beta chains from the same sample are listed, as sequenced in a study of T cells in localized non-small cell lung cancer. Profiled with immunoSEQ multiplex PCR; TCRdb holds only in-frame clones, not every one. Of about 18,000 clones in the sample, more than 85% are singletons; the top ten hold 3% to 4.5%. Sample: peripheral blood, taken before any cancer treatment. All receptors come from a male donor at least 60 years old with stage II squamous cell lung carcinoma.

This chain uses TRBV28 with TRBJ2-7, with 8 bases aligning to TRBD1. The J segment lost 3 bases and the V segment lost 5 bases, leaving 6 bases of the junction unmatched. The CDR3 consists of 14 residues. Germline V gives CDR1 MDHEN, CDR2 SYDVKM. The chain's CDR3 is CASSVDRALYEQYF. For the CDR3, the DNA is TGTGCCAGCAGTGTGGACAGGGCCCTCTACGAGCAGTACTTC. Full variable domain (missing parts from reference TRBV28 and TRBJ2-7): DVKVTQSSRYLVKRTGEKVFLECVQDMDHENMFWYRQDPGLGLRLIYFSYDVKMKEKGDIPEGYSVSREKKERFSLILESASTNQTSMYLCASSVDRALYEQYFGPGTRLTVT.

J is TRBJ2-3 and V is TRBV10-3, with TRBD2 as a possible D gene (6 bases). CDR1 is ENHRY and CDR2 is SYGVKD in the germline V gene. There are 13 residues in the CDR3. Deletions cut 8 bases from V and 4 bases from J, with 13 bases between. The CDR3, as DNA: TGTGCCATCCGCGGGACCCGCCCAGATACGCAGTATTTT. It is translated as CAIRGTRPDTQYF.

DNA for the CDR3: TGTGCCAGCAGTAAAGGGACGGCGACGGGGGATCAGCCCCAGCATTTT. This translates into CASSKGTATGDQPQHF. The rearrangement links TRBV2 to TRBJ1-5; the D gene is possibly TRBD1 (5 bases). The CDR3 covers 16 residues. The germline gives CDR1 SNHLY, CDR2 FYNNEI. Trimming removed 5 bases at V and 5 bases at J, with 19 bases between.